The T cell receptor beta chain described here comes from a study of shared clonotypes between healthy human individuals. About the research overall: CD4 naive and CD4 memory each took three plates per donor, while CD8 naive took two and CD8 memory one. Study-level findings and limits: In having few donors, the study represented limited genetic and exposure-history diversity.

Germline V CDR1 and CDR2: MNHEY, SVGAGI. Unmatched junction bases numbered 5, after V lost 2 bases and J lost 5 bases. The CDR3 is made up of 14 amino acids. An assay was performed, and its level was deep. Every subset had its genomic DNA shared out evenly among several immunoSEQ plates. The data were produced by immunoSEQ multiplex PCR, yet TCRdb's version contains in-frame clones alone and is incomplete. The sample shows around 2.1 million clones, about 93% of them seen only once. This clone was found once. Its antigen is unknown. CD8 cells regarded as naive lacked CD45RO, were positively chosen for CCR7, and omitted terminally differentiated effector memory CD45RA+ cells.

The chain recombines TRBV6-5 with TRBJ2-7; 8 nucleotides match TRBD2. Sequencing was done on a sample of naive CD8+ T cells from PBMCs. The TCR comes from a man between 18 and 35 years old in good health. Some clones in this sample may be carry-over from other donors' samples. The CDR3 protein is CASSYQLAGHEQYF. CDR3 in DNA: TGTGCCAGCAGTTACCAGCTAGCGGGCCACGAGCAGTACTTC.